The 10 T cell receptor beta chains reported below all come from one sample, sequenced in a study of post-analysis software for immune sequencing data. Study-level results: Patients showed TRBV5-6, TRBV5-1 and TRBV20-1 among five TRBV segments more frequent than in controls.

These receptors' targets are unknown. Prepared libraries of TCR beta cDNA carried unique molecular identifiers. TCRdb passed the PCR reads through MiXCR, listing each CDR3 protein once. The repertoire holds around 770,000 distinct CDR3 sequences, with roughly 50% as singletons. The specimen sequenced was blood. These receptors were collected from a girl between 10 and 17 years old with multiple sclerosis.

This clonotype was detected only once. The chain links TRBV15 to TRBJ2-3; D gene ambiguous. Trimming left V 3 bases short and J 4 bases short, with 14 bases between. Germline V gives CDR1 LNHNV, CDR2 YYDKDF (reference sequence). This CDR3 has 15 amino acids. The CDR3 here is CATSSQRTGPDTQYF. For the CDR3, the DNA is TGTGCCACCAGCAGTCAAAGGACCGGGCCAGATACGCAGTATTTT. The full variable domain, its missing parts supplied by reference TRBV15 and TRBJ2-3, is DAMVIQNPRYQVTQFGKPVTLSCSQTLNHNVMYWYQQKSSQAPKLLFHYYDKDFNNEADTPDNFQSRRPNTSFCFLDIRSPGLGDTAMYLCATSSQRTGPDTQYFGPGTRLTVL.

For the CDR3, the DNA is TGTGCCAGCAGCTTAAGGGCGGAAGACACAGATACGCAGTATTTT. Protein sequence: CASSLRAEDTDTQYF. The chain employs TRBV7-3 and TRBJ2-3; unclear D gene. The germline V gene has CDR1 SGHTA and CDR2 FQGTGA. The CDR3 has 15 residues. Trimming removed 1 base at V and 2 bases at J, with 10 bases between.

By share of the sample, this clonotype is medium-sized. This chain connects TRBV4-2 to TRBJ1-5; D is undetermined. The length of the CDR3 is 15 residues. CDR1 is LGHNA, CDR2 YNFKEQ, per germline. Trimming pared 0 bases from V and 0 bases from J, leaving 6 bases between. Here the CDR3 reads CASSQDFGSNQPQHF. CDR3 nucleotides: TGTGCCAGCAGCCAAGATTTCGGTAGCAATCAGCCCCAGCATTTT.

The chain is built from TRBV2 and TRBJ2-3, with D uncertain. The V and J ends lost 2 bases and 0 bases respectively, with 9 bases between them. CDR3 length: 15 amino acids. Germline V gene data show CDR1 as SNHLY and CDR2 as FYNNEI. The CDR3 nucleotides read TGTGCCAGCAGTGAACAGCAGAGTAGCACAGATACGCAGTATTTT. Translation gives CASSEQQSSTDTQYF.

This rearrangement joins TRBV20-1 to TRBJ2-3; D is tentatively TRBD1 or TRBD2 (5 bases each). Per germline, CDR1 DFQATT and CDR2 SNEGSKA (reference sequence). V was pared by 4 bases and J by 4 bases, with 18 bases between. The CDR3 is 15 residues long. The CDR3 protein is CSATTGQRGADTQYF. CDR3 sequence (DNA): TGCAGTGCTACCACCGGGCAAAGAGGGGCAGATACGCAGTATTTT.

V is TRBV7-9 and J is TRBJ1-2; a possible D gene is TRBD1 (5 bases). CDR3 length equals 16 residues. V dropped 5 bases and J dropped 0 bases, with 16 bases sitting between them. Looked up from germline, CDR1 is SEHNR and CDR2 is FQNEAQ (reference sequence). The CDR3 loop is CASSRAWGGTNYGYTF. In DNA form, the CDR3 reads TGTGCCAGCAGCCGCGCCTGGGGGGGAACTAACTATGGCTACACCTTC.

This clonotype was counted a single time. The CDR3 region has the DNA TGTGCCAGCAGCTCAGGGACAGGGAATAGGGATGAGCAGTTCTTC. Translation: CASSSGTGNRDEQFF. The chain recombines TRBV5-8 with TRBJ2-1, with TRBD1 matching 9 bases. From germline, CDR1 is SGHTS and CDR2 YDEGEE. This CDR3 has 15 residues. J lost 8 bases, V lost 3 bases, and 9 bases had no gene match. The variable domain in full, completed from reference TRBV5-8 and TRBJ2-1, reads EAGVTQSPTHLIKTRGQQATLRCSPISGHTSVYWYQQALGLGLQFLLWYDEGEERNRGNFPPRFSGRQFPNYSSELNVNALELEDSALYLCASSSGTGNRDEQFFGPGTRLTVL.

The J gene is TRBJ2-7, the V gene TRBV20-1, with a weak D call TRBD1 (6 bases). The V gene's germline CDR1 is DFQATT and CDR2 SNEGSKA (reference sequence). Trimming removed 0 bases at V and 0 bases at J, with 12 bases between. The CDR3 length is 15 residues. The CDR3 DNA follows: TGCAGTGCTAGAGATGTAGCAGGGGACTCCTACGAGCAGTACTTC. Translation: CSARDVAGDSYEQYF.

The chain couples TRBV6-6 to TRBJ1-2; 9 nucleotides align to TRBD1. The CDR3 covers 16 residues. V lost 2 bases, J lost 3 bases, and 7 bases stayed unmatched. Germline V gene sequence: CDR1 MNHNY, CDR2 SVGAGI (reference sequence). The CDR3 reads CASSYRRDREDYGYTF. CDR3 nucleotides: TGTGCCAGCAGTTACAGAAGGGACAGGGAGGACTATGGCTACACCTTC.

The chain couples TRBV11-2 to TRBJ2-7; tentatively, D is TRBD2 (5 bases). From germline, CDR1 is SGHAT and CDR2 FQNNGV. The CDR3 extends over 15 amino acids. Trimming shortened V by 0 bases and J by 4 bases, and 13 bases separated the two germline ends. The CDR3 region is CASSLDRGFLYEQYF. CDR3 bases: TGTGCCAGCAGCTTAGATCGGGGTTTCCTATACGAGCAGTACTTC.